Following are 9 T cell receptor beta chains from one sample sequenced in a study of identifying expanded T cells in peripheral blood (dated by TCRdb to between 2019 and 2020). The method behind the library was the immunoSEQ multiplex PCR assay. TCRdb holds this immuneACCESS table with in-frame rearrangements only. Some clones are missing; in checked studies, unresolved V genes explain under half, and the rest has no known cause. Present in this sample are under 95,000 clones, approximately 90% of which were seen just once. The ten largest clones capture 2.8% of the sample. Sequenced sample: blood. The receptors shown here come from a person aged 18 to 75 in good health.

The chain recombines TRBV13 with TRBJ2-1; D unclear. The V and J ends lost 5 bases and 4 bases respectively, with 18 bases between them. The germline V gene encodes CDR1 PRHDT and CDR2 FYEKMQ (reference sequence). There are 16 residues in the CDR3. CDR3 amino acids: CASSQLSSAIYNEQFF. The CDR3 bases are TGTGCCAGCAGCCAACTAAGCTCTGCAATTTACAATGAGCAGTTCTTC.

V is TRBV7-2 and J is TRBJ1-4; D remains unclear. The germline gives CDR1 SGHTA, CDR2 FQGNSA. Between the trimmed V and J ends, which lost 0 bases and 7 bases, there was a span of 12 bases. There are 15 residues in the CDR3. CDR3 DNA: TGTGCCAGCAGCTTAGCGCCGGCTTTGGGTGAAAAACTGTTTTTT. Translated: CASSLAPALGEKLFF.

The chain recombines TRBV10-1 with TRBJ2-2; 9 nucleotides match TRBD2. The germline gives CDR1 WNHNN, CDR2 SYGVQD (reference sequence). CDR3 length: 15 amino acids. V lost 10 bases and J lost 7; bases outside the gene matches: 13. CDR3 in amino acids: CATLAGNFHSGELFF. The CDR3 DNA is TGCGCCACCCTAGCGGGGAATTTTCATAGCGGGGAGCTGTTTTTT.

The rearrangement uses TRBV6-5 and TRBJ2-7; D gene unclear. The ends were cut back, 8 bases at V and 3 bases at J, with 14 bases in the middle. Germline V CDR1 and CDR2: MNHEY, SVGAGI. There are 13 residues in the CDR3. The CDR3 DNA reads TGTGCCAGCGCAAGAAGACAAGACTACGAGCAGTACTTC. This codes for CASARRQDYEQYF.

This clone appeared once. The rearrangement joins TRBV6-6 to TRBJ2-2; D is uncertain. V was cut by 2 bases and J by 14 bases, with 12 bases left in between. CDR1 is MNHNY and CDR2 is SVGAGI in the germline V gene (reference sequence). The CDR3 length is 12 residues. CDR3 amino acids: CASSYRASDLFF. CDR3 DNA sequence: TGTGCCAGCAGTTACCGGGCCTCGGACCTGTTTTTT.

The chain combines TRBV5-1 with TRBJ2-5, with 8 bases that match TRBD1. Germline loops: CDR1 SGHRS, CDR2 YFSETQ. The CDR3 is 15 residues long. Trimming cost V 0 bases and J 4 bases; bases outside gene matches: 5. CDR3: CASSLEDRAPETQYF. The CDR3 DNA reads TGCGCCAGCAGCTTGGAGGACAGGGCCCCAGAGACCCAGTACTTC.

The chain employs TRBV20-1 and TRBJ2-3, with D tentatively TRBD2 (5 bases). The CDR3 extends over 11 amino acids. Germline V CDR1 and CDR2: DFQATT, SNEGSKA (reference sequence). The V end was cut by 6 bases, the J end by 6 bases, with 10 bases between. This chain's CDR3 is CSAAPGDTQYF. The CDR3 coding sequence is TGCAGTGCCGCCCCGGGGGATACGCAGTATTTT.

The V and J genes are TRBV29-1 and TRBJ2-7; 9 nucleotides match TRBD2. The CDR3 loop spans 13 amino acids. Per the germline V gene, CDR1 is SQVTM and CDR2 is ANQGSEA. With V trimmed by 4 bases and J by 7 bases, 8 bases remained unmatched. The CDR3, as DNA: TGCAGCGTTGCTGCTAGCGGGGATGGGGAGCAGTACTTC. It specifies CSVAASGDGEQYF.

The chain uses TRBV19 and TRBJ2-5, with a weak D call TRBD2 (5 bases). V lost 3 bases and J lost 2, with 10 bases in between. This CDR3 comprises 14 residues. Germline values: CDR1 LNHDA, CDR2 SQIVND (reference sequence). The CDR3 here is CASSIHLAQETQYF. DNA for the CDR3: TGTGCCAGTAGTATCCACTTAGCGCAAGAGACCCAGTACTTC.